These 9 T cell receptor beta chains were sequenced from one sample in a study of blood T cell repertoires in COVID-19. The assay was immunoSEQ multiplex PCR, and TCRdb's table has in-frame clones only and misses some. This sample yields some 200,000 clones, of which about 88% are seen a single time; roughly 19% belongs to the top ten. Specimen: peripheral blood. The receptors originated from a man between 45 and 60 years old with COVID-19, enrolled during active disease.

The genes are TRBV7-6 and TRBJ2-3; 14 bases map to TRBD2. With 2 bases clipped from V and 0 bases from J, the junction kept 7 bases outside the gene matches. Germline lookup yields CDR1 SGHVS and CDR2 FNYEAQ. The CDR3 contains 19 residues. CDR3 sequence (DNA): TGTGCCAGCAGCTTATCTGGACTAGCGGGAGGTGGGAGCACAGATACGCAGTATTTT. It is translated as CASSLSGLAGGGSTDTQYF. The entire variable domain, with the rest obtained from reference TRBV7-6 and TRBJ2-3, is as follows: GAGVSQSPRYKVTKRGQDVALRCDPISGHVSLYWYRQALGQGPEFLTYFNYEAQQDKSGLPNDRFSAERPEGSISTLTIQRTEQRDSAMYRCASSLSGLAGGGSTDTQYFGPGTRLTVL.

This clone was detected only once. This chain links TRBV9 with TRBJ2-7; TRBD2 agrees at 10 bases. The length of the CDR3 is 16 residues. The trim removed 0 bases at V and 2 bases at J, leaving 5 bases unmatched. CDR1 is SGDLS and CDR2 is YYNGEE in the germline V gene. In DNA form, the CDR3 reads TGTGCCAGCAGCGTAGCGACTAGCGGGTTCCCCTACGAGCAGTACTTC. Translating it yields CASSVATSGFPYEQYF.

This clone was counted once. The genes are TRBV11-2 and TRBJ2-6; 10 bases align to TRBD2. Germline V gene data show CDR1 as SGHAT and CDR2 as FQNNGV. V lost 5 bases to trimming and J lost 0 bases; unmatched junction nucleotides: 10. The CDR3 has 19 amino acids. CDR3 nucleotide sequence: TGTGCCAGCAGCAGGAAGGGGCTAGCGGGGGACTCTGGGGCCAACGTCCTGACTTTC. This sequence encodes CASSRKGLAGDSGANVLTF.

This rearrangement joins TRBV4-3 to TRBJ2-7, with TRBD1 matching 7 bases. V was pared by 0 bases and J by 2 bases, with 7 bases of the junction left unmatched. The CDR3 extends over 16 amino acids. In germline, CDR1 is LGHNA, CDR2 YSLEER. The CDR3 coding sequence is TGCGCCAGCAGCCAAGATTCGGCACAGGGGACCTACGAGCAGTACTTC. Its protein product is CASSQDSAQGTYEQYF.

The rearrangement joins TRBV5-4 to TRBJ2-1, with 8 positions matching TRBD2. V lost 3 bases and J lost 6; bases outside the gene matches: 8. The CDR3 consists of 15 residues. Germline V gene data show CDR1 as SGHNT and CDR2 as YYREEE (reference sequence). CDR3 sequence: CASSSAGLGGNEQFF. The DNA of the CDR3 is TGTGCCAGCAGCTCCGCGGGACTAGGAGGCAATGAGCAGTTCTTC.

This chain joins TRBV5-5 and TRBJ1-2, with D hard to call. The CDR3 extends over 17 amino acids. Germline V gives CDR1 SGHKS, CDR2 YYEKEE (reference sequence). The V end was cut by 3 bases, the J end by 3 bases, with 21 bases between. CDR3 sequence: CASSYPPAGRGDYGYTF. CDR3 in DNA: TGTGCCAGCAGCTACCCCCCCGCAGGCCGGGGAGACTATGGCTACACCTTC.

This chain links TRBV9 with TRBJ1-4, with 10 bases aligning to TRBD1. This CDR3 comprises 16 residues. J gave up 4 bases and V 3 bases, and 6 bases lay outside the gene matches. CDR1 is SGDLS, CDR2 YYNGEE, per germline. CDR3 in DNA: TGTGCCAGCAGCGGCGGGACAGGGGCGGGTAATGAAAAACTGTTTTTT. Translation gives CASSGGTGAGNEKLFF.

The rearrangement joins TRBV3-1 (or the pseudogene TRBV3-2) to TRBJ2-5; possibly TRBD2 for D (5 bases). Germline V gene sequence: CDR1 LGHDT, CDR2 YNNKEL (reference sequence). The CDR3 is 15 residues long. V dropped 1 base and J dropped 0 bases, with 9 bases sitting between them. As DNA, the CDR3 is TGTGCCAGCAGCCAAGTTATGACTAACCAAGAGACCCAGTACTTC. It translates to CASSQVMTNQETQYF.

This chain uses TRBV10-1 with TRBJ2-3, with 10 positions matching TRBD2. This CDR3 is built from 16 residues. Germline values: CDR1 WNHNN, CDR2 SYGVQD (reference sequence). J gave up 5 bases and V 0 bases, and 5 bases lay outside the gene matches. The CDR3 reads CASSESGLATKDTQYF. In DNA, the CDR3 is TGCGCCAGCAGTGAGTCGGGACTAGCGACGAAAGATACGCAGTATTTT.